This T cell receptor (beta chain) originates from a study of T cells in Graves' hyperthyroidism and ophthalmopathy. Findings and caveats of the study: A 13 V-J signature model discriminated ophthalmopathy versus stable hyperthyroidism. Within blood appeared most thyroid clonotypes that had expanded above 0.001.

Germline V lookup: CDR1 DFQATT, CDR2 SNEGSKA (reference sequence). CDR3 length: 14 residues. Amplification targeted TCR beta CDR3 regions from RNA transcripts. The HTBI set primed first-round TCR CDR3 RT-PCR. A single record per CDR3 protein comes from TCRdb applying MiXCR to the multiplex PCR reads. The sample lists a few hundred thousand distinct CDR3 sequences, approximately 16% occurring once. Ophthalmopathy cases met thresholds of Clinical Activity Score at least 3, NOSPECS grade at least 4 and duration under 3 months. PBMCs came from more than 8.5 ml fresh peripheral blood. This clonotype showed up many times. The target antigen is unknown.

The genes are TRBV20-1 and TRBJ1-1; 7 nucleotides line up with TRBD1. The material sequenced was blood. The receptor was isolated from a woman aged 40 to 50 with Graves' ophthalmopathy. CDR3 region: CRAGRQGMNTEAFF. DNA of the CDR3: TGCAGGGCGGGTCGACAGGGTATGAACACTGAAGCTTTCTTT.